This T cell receptor (beta chain) derives from a study of shared clonotypes between healthy human individuals. The ends lost 1 base at V and 7 bases at J; junction bases unmatched: 8. Germline V gene sequence: CDR1 MGHRA, CDR2 YSYEKL. This CDR3 has 16 amino acids. Overall study findings and caveats: A generally larger estimated richness was seen in naive subsets than in memory subsets.

Remarks on this clone: Its antigen is currently unknown.

Authors' analysis steps: Filtering was not the same, since immunoSEQ gave junction-only sequences without quality scores. Sequencing used immunoSEQ multiplex PCR; TCRdb keeps in-frame clones, though not all of them. That table is the source of V, J and clone size, and D and trimming were worked out from the DNA. This table has around 2.5 million clones, approximately 93% appearing once. The sequenced sample consisted of naive CD4+ T cells from PBMCs. As for subset: CD45RA+ positively selected. The sequence derives from a young man in good health. Some clones in this sample may be carry-over from other donors' samples. The chain links TRBV4-1 to TRBJ2-7, with 12 positions matching TRBD2. The chain's CDR3 is CASSQGAGLAGNEQYF. The CDR3 nucleotides are TGCGCCAGCAGCCAAGGGGCCGGACTAGCGGGAAATGAGCAGTACTTC.